These 14 T cell receptor beta chains came from one sample sequenced in a study of T cell responses to AZD1222 COVID-19 vaccine. Assay used: immunoSEQ multiplex PCR; TCRdb lists only in-frame clones, some missing. This table holds approximately 150,000 clones, around 93% found once. Sequenced here: peripheral blood, sampled on day 0 of AZD1222 vaccination. The origin of the receptors is an adult in good health.

The V and J genes are TRBV12-3 or TRBV12-4 and TRBJ1-5; tentatively, D is TRBD1 (5 bases). V lost 3 bases and J lost 4, with 7 bases in between. This CDR3 comprises 13 residues. The DNA for the CDR3 is TGTGCCAGCAGTTTGAGGGGAAATCAGCCCCAGCATTTT. It codes for CASSLRGNQPQHF.

This clone was seen just once. The chain carries TRBV6-5 and TRBJ1-3; D is perhaps TRBD1 (5 bases). V was shortened by 6 bases and J by 4 bases, with 13 bases between the two germline ends. Germline V gene sequence: CDR1 MNHEY, CDR2 SVGAGI. The CDR3 consists of 14 residues. The DNA for the CDR3 is TGTGCCAGCAGAATCCAGGGTCCCGGAAACACCATATATTTT. Amino acid sequence: CASRIQGPGNTIYF.

This clone is termed medium-sized. The V call is TRBV10-2, the J call TRBJ1-2; maybe TRBD1 (5 bases). The length of the CDR3 is 13 residues. CDR1 and CDR2 (germline): WSHSY, SAAADI. Trimming took 6 bases from V and 7 from J, leaving 15 bases between them. In nucleotides, the CDR3 is TGCGCCAGCAGGAGACAGAGCGCCCGTGGCTACACCTTC. Its translation is CASRRQSARGYTF.

The chain links TRBV6-2 or TRBV6-3 to TRBJ2-5; no clear D. The V and J ends lost 2 bases and 5 bases respectively, with 12 bases between them. Germline CDR1 reads MNHEY; CDR2 reads SVGEGT. The CDR3 is 14 amino acids. Here the CDR3 reads CASSYRLEGETQYF. CDR3 sequence (DNA): TGTGCCAGCAGTTACAGGCTAGAAGGGGAGACCCAGTACTTC.

The CDR3 DNA sequence: TGTGCCAGCAGGGTATCGGCCCGGACAGCTGTTGAAAAACTGTTTTTT. Translation gives CASRVSARTAVEKLFF. The chain links TRBV2 to TRBJ1-4, with a weak D call TRBD1 (6 bases). This CDR3 contains 16 residues. The V end lost 6 bases, the J end lost 7 bases, and 21 bases lay between the germline ends. Germline CDR1 is SNHLY and CDR2 is FYNNEI.

The chain couples TRBV28 to TRBJ1-3; no clear D. The CDR3 is 14 amino acids. Germline CDR1 is MDHEN and CDR2 is SYDVKM. Deletions cut 1 base from V and 0 bases from J, with 4 bases between. The CDR3 coding sequence is TGTGCCAGCAGTTTATCAGGCTCTGGAAACACCATATATTTT. This gives the protein CASSLSGSGNTIYF.

Turning to this clone: Other nucleotide sequences in the sample specify the same CDR3. The chain couples TRBV9 to TRBJ2-1, with TRBD2 as a possible D gene (5 bases). V was cut by 4 bases and J by 5 bases, with 10 bases left in between. The CDR3 is 13 residues long. Germline V gene lookup returns CDR1 SGDLS and CDR2 YYNGEE. CDR3 coding DNA: TGTGCCAGCAGCTTCGGGGTAGACAATGAGCAGTTCTTC. It is translated as CASSFGVDNEQFF.

The sample holds one count of this clone. The chain employs TRBV30 and TRBJ1-3; the D is unclear. The CDR3 has 14 residues. Germline CDR1 reads GTSNPN; CDR2 reads SVGIG (reference sequence). The V and J ends lost 0 bases and 0 bases respectively, with 6 bases between them. In DNA form, the CDR3 reads TGTGCCTGGAGTGTGAAAAGCTCTGGAAACACCATATATTTT. This encodes CAWSVKSSGNTIYF.

The V gene is TRBV7-6, the J gene TRBJ2-3; no clear D gene. V dropped 2 bases and J dropped 2 bases, with 8 bases sitting between them. This CDR3 contains 14 residues. Germline CDR1 reads SGHVS; CDR2 reads FNYEAQ. CDR3 residues: CASSLRSFTDTQYF. CDR3 sequence (DNA): TGTGCCAGCAGCTTACGATCCTTCACAGATACGCAGTATTTT.

The V and J genes are TRBV2 and TRBJ1-4; 9 bases map to TRBD1. The CDR3 is 14 residues long. The V gene's germline CDR1 is SNHLY and CDR2 FYNNEI. V was pared by 4 bases and J by 5 bases, with 2 bases of the junction left unmatched. This CDR3 reads CASSGGTGNEKLFF. CDR3 sequence (DNA): TGTGCCAGCAGTGGGGGGACAGGGAATGAAAAACTGTTTTTT.

The count of this clone is one. The chain recombines TRBV6-5 with TRBJ2-1; no clear D. V lost 0 bases and J lost 6, with 12 bases in between. The germline CDR1 and CDR2 sequences are MNHEY and SVGAGI. CDR3 length equals 15 residues. CDR3 nucleotide sequence: TGTGCCAGCAGTTACTCAGGTGGAGTCGCCAATGAGCAGTTCTTC. Its protein is CASSYSGGVANEQFF.

This clone has just a few counts. The chain couples TRBV9 to TRBJ1-2; the D is unclear. The germline V gene encodes CDR1 SGDLS and CDR2 YYNGEE. The CDR3 totals 12 residues. V lost 3 bases, J lost 8 bases, and 11 bases lay in between. Here the CDR3 DNA reads TGTGCCAGCAGCGCTTCCTTTGGGGGCTACACCTTC. Its protein product is CASSASFGGYTF.

The chain combines TRBV19 with TRBJ2-7; tentative D call: TRBD1 (6 bases). The germline V gene has CDR1 LNHDA and CDR2 SQIVND (reference sequence). The CDR3 covers 16 residues. Between the trimmed V and J ends, which lost 3 bases and 1 base, there was a span of 16 bases. The CDR3 nucleotides are TGTGCCAGTAGTATCCGAACAGGGCCCCCATCCTACGAGCAGTACTTC. Residues: CASSIRTGPPSYEQYF. The variable domain in full, with the rest retrieved from reference TRBV19 and TRBJ2-7, is DGGITQSPKYLFRKEGQNVTLSCEQNLNHDAMYWYRQDPGQGLRLIYYSQIVNDFQKGDIAEGYSVSREKKESFPLTVTSAQKNPTAFYLCASSIRTGPPSYEQYFGPGTRLTVT.

The chain has TRBV7-9 and TRBJ1-1; TRBD1 aligns across 7 bases. Germline lookup yields CDR1 SEHNR and CDR2 FQNEAQ (reference sequence). J gave up 0 bases and V 5 bases, and 3 bases lay outside the gene matches. The CDR3 has 14 residues. In DNA form, the CDR3 reads TGTGCCAGCAGCACGGGGACAGTGAACACTGAAGCTTTCTTT. This translates into CASSTGTVNTEAFF. The full variable domain, its missing parts supplied by reference TRBV7-9 and TRBJ1-1, is DTGVSQNPRHKITKRGQNVTFRCDPISEHNRLYWYRQTLGQGPEFLTYFQNEAQLEKSRLLSDRFSAERPKGSFSTLEIQRTEQGDSAMYLCASSTGTVNTEAFFGQGTRLTVV.